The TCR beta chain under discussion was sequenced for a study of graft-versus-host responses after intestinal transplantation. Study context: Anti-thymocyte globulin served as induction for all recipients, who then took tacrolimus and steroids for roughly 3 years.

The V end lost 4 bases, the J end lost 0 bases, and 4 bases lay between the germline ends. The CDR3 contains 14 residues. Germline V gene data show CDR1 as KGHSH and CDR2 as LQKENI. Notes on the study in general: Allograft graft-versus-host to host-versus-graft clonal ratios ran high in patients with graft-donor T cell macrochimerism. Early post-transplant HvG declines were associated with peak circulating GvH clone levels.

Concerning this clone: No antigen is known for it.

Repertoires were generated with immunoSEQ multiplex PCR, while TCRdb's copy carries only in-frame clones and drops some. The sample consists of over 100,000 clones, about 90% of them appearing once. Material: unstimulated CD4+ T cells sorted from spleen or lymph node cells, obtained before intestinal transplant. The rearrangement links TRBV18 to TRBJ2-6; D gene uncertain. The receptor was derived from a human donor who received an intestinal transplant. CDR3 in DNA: TGTGCCAGCTCACAGGACTCTGGGGCCAACGTCCTGACTTTC. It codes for CASSQDSGANVLTF.